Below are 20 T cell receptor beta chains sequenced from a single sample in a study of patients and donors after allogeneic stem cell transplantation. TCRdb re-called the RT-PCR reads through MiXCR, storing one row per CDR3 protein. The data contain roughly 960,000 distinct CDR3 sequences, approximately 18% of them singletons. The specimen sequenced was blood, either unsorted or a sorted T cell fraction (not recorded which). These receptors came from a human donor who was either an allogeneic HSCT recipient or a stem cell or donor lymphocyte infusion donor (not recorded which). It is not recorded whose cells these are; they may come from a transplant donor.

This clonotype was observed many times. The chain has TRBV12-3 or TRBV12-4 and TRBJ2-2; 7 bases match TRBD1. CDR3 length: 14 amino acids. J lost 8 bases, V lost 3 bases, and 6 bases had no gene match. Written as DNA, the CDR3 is TGTGCCAGCAGTTTGGGGACAGCCCCGGGGGAGCTGTTTTTT. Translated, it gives CASSLGTAPGELFF.

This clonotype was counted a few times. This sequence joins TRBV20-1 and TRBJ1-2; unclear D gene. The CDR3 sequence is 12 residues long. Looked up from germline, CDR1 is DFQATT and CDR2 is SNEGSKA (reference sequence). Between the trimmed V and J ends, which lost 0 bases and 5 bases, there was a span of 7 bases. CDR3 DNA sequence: TGCAGTGCTAGAGAGCCGGAATATGGCTACACCTTC. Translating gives CSAREPEYGYTF.

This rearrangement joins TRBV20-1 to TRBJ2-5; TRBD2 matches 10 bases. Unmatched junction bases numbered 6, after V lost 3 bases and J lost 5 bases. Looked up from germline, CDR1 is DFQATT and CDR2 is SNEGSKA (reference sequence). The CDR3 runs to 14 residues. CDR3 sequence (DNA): TGCAGTGCTAGTGCCTTAGCGGGAGGTGAGACCCAGTACTTC. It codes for CSASALAGGETQYF.

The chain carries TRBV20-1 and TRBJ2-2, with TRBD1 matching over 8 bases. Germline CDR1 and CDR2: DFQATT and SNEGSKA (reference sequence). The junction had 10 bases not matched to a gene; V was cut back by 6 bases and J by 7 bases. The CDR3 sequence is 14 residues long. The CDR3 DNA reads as TGCAGTGCCCCGGCAGGGGGCCGAGGCGGGGAGCTGTTTTTT. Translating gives CSAPAGGRGGELFF.

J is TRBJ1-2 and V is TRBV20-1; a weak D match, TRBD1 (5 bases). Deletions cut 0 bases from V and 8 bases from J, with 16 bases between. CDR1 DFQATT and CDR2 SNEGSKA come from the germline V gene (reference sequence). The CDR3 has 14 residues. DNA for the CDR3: TGCAGTGCTAGAGACCAGGGCGGGCTTGGGGGCTACACCTTC. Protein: CSARDQGGLGGYTF.

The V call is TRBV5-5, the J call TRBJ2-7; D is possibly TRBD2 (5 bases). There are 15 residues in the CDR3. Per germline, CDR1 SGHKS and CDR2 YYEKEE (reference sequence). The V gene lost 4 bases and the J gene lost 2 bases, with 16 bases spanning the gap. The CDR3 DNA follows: TGTGCCAGCAGCCCCCCTTGGACTCCTGCCTACGAGCAGTACTTC. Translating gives CASSPPWTPAYEQYF.

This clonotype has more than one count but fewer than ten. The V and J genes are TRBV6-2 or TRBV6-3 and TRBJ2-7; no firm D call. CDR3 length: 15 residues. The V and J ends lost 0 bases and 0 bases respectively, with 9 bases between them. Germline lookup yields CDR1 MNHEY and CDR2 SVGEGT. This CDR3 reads CASSYSKVSSYEQYF. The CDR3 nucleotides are TGTGCCAGCAGTTACTCGAAGGTGTCCTCCTACGAGCAGTACTTC.

In nucleotides, the CDR3 is TGCAGTGCCAGCTCTGGACGGAATAATTCACCCCTCCACTTT. Its translation is CSASSGRNNSPLHF. The chain has TRBV20-1 and TRBJ1-6; no definite D call. Trimming cost V 6 bases and J 5 bases, with 14 bases left between them. The CDR3 totals 14 residues. The germline gives CDR1 DFQATT, CDR2 SNEGSKA (reference sequence).

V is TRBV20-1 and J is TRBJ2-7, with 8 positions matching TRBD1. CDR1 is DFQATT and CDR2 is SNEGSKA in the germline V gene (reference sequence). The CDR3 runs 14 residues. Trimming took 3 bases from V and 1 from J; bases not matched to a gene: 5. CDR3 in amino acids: CSASLRDRSYEQYF. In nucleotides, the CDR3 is TGCAGTGCTAGCCTCAGGGACAGGTCCTACGAGCAGTACTTC.

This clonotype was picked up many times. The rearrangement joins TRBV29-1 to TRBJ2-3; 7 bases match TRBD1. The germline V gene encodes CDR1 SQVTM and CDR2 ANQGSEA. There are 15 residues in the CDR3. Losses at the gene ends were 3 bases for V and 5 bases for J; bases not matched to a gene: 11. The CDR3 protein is CSVETGNFVGDTQYF. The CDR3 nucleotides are TGCAGCGTTGAGACAGGGAATTTTGTTGGAGATACGCAGTATTTT.

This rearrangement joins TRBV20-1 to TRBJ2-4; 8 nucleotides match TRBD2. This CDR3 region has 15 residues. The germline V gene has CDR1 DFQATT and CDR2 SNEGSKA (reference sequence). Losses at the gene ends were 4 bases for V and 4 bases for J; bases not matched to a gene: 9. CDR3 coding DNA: TGCAGTGCTACCCTAGGGGCTAGCGGGAAAAACATTCAGTACTTC. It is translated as CSATLGASGKNIQYF.

In DNA form, the CDR3 reads TGTGCCACCAGGACATACTACGAGCAGTACTTC. The encoded protein is CATRTYYEQYF. This chain links TRBV19 with TRBJ2-7; D is possibly TRBD1 (5 bases). Trimming removed 10 bases from V and 3 bases from J, with 10 bases in between. The CDR3 loop spans 11 amino acids. The germline gives CDR1 LNHDA, CDR2 SQIVND (reference sequence).

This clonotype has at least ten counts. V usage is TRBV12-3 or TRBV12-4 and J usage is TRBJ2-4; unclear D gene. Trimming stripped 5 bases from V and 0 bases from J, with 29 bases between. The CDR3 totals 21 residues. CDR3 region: CASSTSLQTRNLQLAKNIQYF. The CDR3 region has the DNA TGTGCCAGCAGTACCTCACTCCAGACTCGTAATCTACAACTAGCCAAAAACATTCAGTACTTC.

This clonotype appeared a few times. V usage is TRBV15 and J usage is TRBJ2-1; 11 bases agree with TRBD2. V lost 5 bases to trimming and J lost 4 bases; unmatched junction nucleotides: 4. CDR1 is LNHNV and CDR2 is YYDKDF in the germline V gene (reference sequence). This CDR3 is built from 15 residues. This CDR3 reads CATSSLAGVYNEQFF. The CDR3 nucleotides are TGTGCCACCAGCTCACTAGCGGGGGTATACAATGAGCAGTTCTTC.

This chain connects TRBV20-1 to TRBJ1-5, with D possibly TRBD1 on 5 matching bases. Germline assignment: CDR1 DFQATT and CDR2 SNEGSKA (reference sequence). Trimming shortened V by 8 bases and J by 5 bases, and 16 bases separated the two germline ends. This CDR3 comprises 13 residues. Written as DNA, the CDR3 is TGCAGTCCCGACGGGGACCGCTATCAGCCCCAGCATTTT. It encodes CSPDGDRYQPQHF.

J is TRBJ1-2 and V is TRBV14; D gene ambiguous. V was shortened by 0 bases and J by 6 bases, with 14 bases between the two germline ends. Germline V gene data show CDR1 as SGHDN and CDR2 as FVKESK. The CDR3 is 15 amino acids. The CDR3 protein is CASSQDVGRTNGYTF. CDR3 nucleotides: TGTGCCAGCAGCCAAGATGTTGGCAGGACCAATGGCTACACCTTC. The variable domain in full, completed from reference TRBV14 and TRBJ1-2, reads EAGVTQFPSHSVIEKGQTVTLRCDPISGHDNLYWYRRVMGKEIKFLLHFVKESKQDESGMPNNRFLAERTGGTYSTLKVQPAELEDSGVYFCASSQDVGRTNGYTFGSGTRLTVV.

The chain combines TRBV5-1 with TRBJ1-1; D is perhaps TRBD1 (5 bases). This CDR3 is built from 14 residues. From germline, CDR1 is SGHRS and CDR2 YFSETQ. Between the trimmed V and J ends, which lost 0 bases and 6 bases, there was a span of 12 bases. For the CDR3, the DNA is TGCGCCAGCAGCTTGGAGGGGTACGGGTCTGAAGCTTTCTTT. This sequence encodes CASSLEGYGSEAFF.

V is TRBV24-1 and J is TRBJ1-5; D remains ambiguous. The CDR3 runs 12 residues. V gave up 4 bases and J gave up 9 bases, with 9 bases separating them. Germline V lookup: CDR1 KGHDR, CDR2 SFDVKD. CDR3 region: CATSEPGRPQHF. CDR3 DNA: TGTGCCACCAGTGAACCGGGTCGGCCCCAGCATTTT.

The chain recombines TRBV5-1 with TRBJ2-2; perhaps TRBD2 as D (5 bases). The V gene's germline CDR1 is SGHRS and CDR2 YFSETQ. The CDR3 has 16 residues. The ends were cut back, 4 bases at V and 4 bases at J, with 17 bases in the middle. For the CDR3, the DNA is TGCGCCAGCAGCCCCATAAACGGGGTGGGCACCGGGGAGCTGTTTTTT. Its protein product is CASSPINGVGTGELFF. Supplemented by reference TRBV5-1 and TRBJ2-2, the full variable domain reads KAGVTQTPRYLIKTRGQQVTLSCSPISGHRSVSWYQQTPGQGLQFLFEYFSETQRNKGNFPGRFSGRQFSNSRSEMNVSTLELGDSALYLCASSPINGVGTGELFFGEGSRLTVL.

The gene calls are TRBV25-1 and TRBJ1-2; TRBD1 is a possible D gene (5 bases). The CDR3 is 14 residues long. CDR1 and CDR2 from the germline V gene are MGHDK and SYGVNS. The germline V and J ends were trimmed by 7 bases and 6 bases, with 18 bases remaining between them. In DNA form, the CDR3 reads TGTGCCAGCATGGCGGGTCACGGGACGAATGGCTACACCTTC. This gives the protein CASMAGHGTNGYTF.